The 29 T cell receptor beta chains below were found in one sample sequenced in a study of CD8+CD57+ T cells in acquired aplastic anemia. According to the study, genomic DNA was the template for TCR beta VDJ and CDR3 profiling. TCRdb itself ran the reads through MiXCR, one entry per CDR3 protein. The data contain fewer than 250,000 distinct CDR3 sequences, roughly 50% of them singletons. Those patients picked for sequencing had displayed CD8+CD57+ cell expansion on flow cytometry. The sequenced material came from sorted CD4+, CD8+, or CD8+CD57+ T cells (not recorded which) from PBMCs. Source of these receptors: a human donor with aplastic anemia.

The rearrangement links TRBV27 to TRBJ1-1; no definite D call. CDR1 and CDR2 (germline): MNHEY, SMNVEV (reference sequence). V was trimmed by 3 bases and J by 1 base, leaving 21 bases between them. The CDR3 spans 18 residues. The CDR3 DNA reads TGTGCCAGCAGTTTCCTACCGACGGGGTCCCTAGGGAACACTGAAGCTTTCTTT. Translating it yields CASSFLPTGSLGNTEAFF.

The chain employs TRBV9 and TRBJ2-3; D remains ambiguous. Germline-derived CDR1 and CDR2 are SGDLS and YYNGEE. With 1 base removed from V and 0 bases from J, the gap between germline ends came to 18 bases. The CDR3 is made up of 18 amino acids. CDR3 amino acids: CASSVRSGGISSTDTQYF. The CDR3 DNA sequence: TGTGCCAGCAGCGTAAGGTCCGGCGGTATCTCTAGCACAGATACGCAGTATTTT.

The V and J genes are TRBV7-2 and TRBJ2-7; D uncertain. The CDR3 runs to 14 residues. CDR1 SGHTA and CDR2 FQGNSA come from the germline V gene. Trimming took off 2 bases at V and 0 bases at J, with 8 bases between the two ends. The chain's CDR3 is CASSLSSSSYEQYF. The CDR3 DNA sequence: TGTGCCAGCAGCTTAAGCAGTTCCTCCTACGAGCAGTACTTC.

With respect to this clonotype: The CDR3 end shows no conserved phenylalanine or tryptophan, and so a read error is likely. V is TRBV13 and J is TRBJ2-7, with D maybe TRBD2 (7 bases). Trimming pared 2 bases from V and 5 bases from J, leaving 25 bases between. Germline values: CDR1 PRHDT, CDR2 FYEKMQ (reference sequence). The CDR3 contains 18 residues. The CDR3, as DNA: TGTGCCAGCAGCTTAAAGGGGGGTTTAGTAGGGCGGGGGAACGAGCAGTACCTC. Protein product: CASSLKGGLVGRGNEQYL.

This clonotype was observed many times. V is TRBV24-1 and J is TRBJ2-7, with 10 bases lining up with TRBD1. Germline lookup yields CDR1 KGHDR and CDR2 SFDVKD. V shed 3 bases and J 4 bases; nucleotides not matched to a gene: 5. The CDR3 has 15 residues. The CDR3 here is CATSDPRTGGYEQYF. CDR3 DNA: TGTGCCACCAGTGATCCGAGGACAGGGGGGTACGAGCAGTACTTC.

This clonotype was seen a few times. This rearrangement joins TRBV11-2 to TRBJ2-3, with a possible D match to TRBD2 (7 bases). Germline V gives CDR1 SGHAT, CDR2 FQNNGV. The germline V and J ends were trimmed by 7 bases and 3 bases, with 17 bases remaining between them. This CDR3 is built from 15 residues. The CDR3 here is CASNLWGGLTDTQYF. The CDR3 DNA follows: TGTGCCAGCAATCTGTGGGGGGGCCTTACAGATACGCAGTATTTT. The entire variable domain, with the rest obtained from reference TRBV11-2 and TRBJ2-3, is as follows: EAGVAQSPRYKIIEKRQSVAFWCNPISGHATLYWYQQILGQGPKLLIQFQNNGVVDDSQLPKDRFSAERLKGVDSTLKIQPAKLEDSAVYLCASNLWGGLTDTQYFGPGTRLTVL.

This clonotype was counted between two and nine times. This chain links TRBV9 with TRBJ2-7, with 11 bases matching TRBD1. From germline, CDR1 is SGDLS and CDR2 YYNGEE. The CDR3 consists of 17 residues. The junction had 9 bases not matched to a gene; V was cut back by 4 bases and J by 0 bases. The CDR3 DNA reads TGTGCCAGCAGCCACCACCCAGGGACAGGGGGCTCCTACGAGCAGTACTTC. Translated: CASSHHPGTGGSYEQYF.

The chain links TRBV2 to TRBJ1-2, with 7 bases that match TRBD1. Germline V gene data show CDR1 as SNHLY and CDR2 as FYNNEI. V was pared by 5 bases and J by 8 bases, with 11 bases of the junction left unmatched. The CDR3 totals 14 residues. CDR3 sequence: CASSTTGVVWGYTF. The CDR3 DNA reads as TGTGCCAGCAGTACTACAGGGGTTGTCTGGGGCTACACCTTC.

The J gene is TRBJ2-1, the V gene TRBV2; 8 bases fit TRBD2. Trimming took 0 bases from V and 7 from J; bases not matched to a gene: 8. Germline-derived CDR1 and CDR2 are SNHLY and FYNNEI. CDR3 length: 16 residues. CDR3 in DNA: TGTGCCAGCAGTGAAGCGCGGCTAGCGGGTGGGAATGAGCAGTTCTTC. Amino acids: CASSEARLAGGNEQFF.

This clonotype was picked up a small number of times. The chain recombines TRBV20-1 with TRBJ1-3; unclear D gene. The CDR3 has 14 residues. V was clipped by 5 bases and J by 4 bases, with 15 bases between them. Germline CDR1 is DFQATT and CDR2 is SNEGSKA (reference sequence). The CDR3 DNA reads TGCAGTGCTCGTGTATTGGTGGCCGGAAACACCATATATTTT. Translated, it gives CSARVLVAGNTIYF.

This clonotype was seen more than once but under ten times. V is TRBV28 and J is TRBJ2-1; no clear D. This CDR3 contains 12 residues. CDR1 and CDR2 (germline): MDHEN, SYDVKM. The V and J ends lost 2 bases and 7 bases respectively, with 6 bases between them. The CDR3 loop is CASSLQRNEQFF. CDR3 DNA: TGTGCCAGCAGTTTACAACGAAATGAGCAGTTCTTC.

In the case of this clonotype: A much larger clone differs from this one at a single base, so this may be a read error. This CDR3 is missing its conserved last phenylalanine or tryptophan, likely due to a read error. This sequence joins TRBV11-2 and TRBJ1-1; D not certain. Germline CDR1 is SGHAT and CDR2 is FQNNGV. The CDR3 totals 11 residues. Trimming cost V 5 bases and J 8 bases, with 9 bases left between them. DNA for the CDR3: TGTGCCAGCAGCGTGTGGGTGGAAGCTTTCTCT. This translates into CASSVWVEAFS.

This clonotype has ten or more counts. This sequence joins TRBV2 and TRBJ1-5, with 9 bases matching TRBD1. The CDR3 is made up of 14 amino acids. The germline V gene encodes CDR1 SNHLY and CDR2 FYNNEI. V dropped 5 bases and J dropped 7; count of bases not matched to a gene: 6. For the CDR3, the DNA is TGTGCCAGCAGTATCACAGGGGGCAGACAGCCCCAGCATTTT. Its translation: CASSITGGRQPQHF.

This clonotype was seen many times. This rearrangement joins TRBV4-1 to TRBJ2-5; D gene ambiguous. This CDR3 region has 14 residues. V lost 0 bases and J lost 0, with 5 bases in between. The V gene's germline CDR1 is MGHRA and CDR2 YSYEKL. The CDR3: CASSQDPDQETQYF. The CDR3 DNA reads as TGCGCCAGCAGCCAAGATCCAGACCAAGAGACCCAGTACTTC.

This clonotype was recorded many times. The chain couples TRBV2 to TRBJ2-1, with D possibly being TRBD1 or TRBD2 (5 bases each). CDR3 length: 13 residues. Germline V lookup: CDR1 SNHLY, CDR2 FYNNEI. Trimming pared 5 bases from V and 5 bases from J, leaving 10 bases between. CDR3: CASSRDQDNEQFF. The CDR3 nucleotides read TGTGCCAGCAGTAGGGACCAGGACAATGAGCAGTTCTTC. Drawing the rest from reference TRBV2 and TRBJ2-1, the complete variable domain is EPEVTQTPSHQVTQMGQEVILRCVPISNHLYFYWYRQILGQKVEFLVSFYNNEISEKSEIFDDQFSVERPDGSNFTLKIRSTKLEDSAMYFCASSRDQDNEQFFGPGTRLTVL.

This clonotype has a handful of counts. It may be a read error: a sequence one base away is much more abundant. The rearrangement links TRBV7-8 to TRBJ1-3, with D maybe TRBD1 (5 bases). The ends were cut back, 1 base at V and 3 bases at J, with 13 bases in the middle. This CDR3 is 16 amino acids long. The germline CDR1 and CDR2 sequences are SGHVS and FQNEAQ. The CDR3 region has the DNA TGTGCCAGCAGCTTAGGGCTCCGGGGCATTGGAAACACCATATATTTT. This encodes CASSLGLRGIGNTIYF.

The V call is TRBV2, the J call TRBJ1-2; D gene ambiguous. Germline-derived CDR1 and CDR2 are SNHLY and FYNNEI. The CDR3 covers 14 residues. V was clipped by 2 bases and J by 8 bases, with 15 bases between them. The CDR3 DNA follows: TGTGCCAGCAGTGAATATGAGGGAAGGAAAGGCTACACCTTC. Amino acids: CASSEYEGRKGYTF. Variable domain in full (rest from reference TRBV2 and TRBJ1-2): EPEVTQTPSHQVTQMGQEVILRCVPISNHLYFYWYRQILGQKVEFLVSFYNNEISEKSEIFDDQFSVERPDGSNFTLKIRSTKLEDSAMYFCASSEYEGRKGYTFGSGTRLTVV.

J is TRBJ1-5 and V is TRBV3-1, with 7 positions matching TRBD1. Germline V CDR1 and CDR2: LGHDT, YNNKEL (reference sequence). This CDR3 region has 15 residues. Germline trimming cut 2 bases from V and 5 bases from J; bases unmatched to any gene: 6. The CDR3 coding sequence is TGTGCCAGCAGCCAAACCGGGACAGCCGATCAGCCCCAGCATTTT. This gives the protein CASSQTGTADQPQHF.

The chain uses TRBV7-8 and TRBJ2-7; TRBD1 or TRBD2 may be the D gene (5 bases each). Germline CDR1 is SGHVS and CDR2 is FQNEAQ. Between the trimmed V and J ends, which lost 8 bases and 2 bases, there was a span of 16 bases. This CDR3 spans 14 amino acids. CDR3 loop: CASRWAKGPYEQYF. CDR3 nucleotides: TGTGCCAGCCGCTGGGCCAAGGGACCCTACGAGCAGTACTTC.

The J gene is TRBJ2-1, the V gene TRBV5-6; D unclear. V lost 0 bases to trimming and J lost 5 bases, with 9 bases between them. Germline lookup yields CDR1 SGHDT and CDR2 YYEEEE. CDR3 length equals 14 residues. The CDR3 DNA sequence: TGTGCCAGCAGCTTGGCCGCTATAGACAATGAGCAGTTCTTC. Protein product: CASSLAAIDNEQFF. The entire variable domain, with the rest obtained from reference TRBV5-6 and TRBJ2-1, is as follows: DAGVTQSPTHLIKTRGQQVTLRCSPKSGHDTVSWYQQALGQGPQFIFQYYEEEERQRGNFPDRFSGHQFPNYSSELNVNALLLGDSALYLCASSLAAIDNEQFFGPGTRLTVL.

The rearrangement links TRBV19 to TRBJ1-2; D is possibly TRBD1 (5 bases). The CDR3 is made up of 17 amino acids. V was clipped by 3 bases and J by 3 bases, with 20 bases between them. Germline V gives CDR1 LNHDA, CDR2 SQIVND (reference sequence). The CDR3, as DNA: TGTGCCAGTAGTATGAGGGGTGGGTTGGTCTTGGACTATGGCTACACCTTC. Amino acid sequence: CASSMRGGLVLDYGYTF.

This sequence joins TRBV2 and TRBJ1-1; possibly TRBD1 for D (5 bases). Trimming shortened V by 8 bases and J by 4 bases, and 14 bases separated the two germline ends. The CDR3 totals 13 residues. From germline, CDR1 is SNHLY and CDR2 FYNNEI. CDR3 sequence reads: CASGHGGSTEAFF. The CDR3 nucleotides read TGTGCCAGCGGTCACGGGGGAAGCACTGAAGCTTTCTTT.

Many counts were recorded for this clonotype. The CDR3 protein is CASSIPNSGANVLTF. The CDR3 DNA follows: TGTGCCAGTAGTATACCAAACTCTGGGGCCAACGTCCTGACTTTC. V gene TRBV19 combines with J gene TRBJ2-6; no clear D. Germline V lookup: CDR1 LNHDA, CDR2 SQIVND (reference sequence). Trimming removed 2 bases from V and 0 bases from J, with 5 bases in between. The CDR3 has 15 residues. The variable domain in full, with the rest retrieved from reference TRBV19 and TRBJ2-6, is DGGITQSPKYLFRKEGQNVTLSCEQNLNHDAMYWYRQDPGQGLRLIYYSQIVNDFQKGDIAEGYSVSREKKESFPLTVTSAQKNPTAFYLCASSIPNSGANVLTFGAGSRLTVL.

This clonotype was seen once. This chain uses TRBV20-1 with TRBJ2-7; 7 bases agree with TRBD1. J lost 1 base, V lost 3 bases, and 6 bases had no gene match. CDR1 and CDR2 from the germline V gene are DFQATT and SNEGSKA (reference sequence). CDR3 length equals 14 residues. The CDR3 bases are TGCAGTGCTAGCGACAGGGTCTTGTCCTACGAGCAGTACTTC. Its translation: CSASDRVLSYEQYF.

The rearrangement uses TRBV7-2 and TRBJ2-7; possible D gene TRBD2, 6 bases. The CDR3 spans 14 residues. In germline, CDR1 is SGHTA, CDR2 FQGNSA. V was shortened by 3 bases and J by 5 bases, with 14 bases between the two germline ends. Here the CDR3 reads CASSFRGYVNEQYF. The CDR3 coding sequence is TGTGCCAGCAGCTTTCGGGGGTATGTGAACGAGCAGTACTTC.

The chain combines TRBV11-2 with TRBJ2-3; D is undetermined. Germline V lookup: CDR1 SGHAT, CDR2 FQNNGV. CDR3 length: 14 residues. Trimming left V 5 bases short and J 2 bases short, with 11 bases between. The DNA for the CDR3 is TGTGCCAGCAGCCGCACCCTGTCCACAGATACGCAGTATTTT. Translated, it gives CASSRTLSTDTQYF.

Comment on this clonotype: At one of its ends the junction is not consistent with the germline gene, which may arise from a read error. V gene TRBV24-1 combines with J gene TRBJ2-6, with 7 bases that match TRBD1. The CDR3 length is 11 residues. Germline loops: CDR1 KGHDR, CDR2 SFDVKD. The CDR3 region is CATSDFPGQAF. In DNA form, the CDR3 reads TGTGCCACCAGTGATTTCCCTGGACAGGCTTTC.

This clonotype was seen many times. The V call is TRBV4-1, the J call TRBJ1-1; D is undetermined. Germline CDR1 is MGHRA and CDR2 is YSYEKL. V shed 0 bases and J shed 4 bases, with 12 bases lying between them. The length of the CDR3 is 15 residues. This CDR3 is CASSQEMVLTTEAFF. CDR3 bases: TGCGCCAGCAGCCAAGAAATGGTACTTACCACTGAAGCTTTCTTT.

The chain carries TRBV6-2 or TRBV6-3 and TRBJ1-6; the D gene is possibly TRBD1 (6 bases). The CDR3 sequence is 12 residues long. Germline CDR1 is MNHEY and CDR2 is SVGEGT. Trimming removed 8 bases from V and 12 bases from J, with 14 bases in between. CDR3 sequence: CASGYREGPLHF. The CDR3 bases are TGTGCCAGCGGGTACAGGGAGGGACCCCTCCACTTT.